Each of the 31 T cell receptor beta chains below was sequenced from the same sample in a study of T cell responses to AZD1222 COVID-19 vaccine. Sequenced by immunoSEQ multiplex PCR; TCRdb stores in-frame clones only, minus some. The sample shows under 150,000 clones, 85% to 95% of them seen only once. Sequenced material: peripheral blood, taken on day 0 of AZD1222 vaccination. The receptor set was obtained from an adult in good health.

The rearrangement uses TRBV2 and TRBJ1-4; D unresolved. The CDR3 totals 14 residues. Trimming took off 7 bases at V and 3 bases at J, with 12 bases between the two ends. Per the germline V gene, CDR1 is SNHLY and CDR2 is FYNNEI. CDR3: CASISSNSNEKLFF. Here the CDR3 DNA reads TGTGCCAGCATATCATCGAATTCTAATGAAAAACTGTTTTTT.

The chain uses TRBV12-5 and TRBJ1-5, with a possible D match to TRBD1 (6 bases). The CDR3 has 15 amino acids. Germline V gene lookup returns CDR1 LGHNT and CDR2 FRNRAP. The germline V and J ends were trimmed by 2 bases and 1 base, with 9 bases remaining between them. The chain's CDR3 is CASGLTGLSNQPQHF. CDR3 DNA: TGTGCTAGTGGTTTGACAGGGCTGAGCAATCAGCCCCAGCATTTT. Based on the CDR3 plus reference TRBV12-5 and TRBJ1-5, the full variable domain is DARVTQTPRHKVTEMGQEVTMRCQPILGHNTVFWYRQTMMQGLELLAYFRNRAPLDDSGMPKDRFSAEMPDATLATLKIQPSEPRDSAVYFCASGLTGLSNQPQHFGDGTRLSIL.

The V gene is TRBV11-2, the J gene TRBJ2-5; 9 bases agree with TRBD2. The CDR3 is 17 residues long. V gave up 5 bases and J gave up 5 bases; unmatched junction bases: 15. CDR1 is SGHAT and CDR2 is FQNNGV in the germline V gene. The chain's CDR3 is CASSQADRGRARETQYF. In nucleotides, the CDR3 is TGTGCCAGCAGCCAAGCCGATCGCGGGAGGGCCAGGGAGACCCAGTACTTC. Variable domain in full (rest from reference TRBV11-2 and TRBJ2-5): EAGVAQSPRYKIIEKRQSVAFWCNPISGHATLYWYQQILGQGPKLLIQFQNNGVVDDSQLPKDRFSAERLKGVDSTLKIQPAKLEDSAVYLCASSQADRGRARETQYFGPGTRLLVL.

This clone was observed a handful of times. V gene TRBV9 combines with J gene TRBJ2-7; 14 bases fit TRBD2. The CDR3 is 15 amino acids. Trimming at V came to 0 bases and at J to 5 bases, leaving 1 base not matched to a gene. Germline lookup yields CDR1 SGDLS and CDR2 YYNGEE. The CDR3 DNA reads as TGTGCCAGCAGCGTAGGGGGACTAGCGGGAGACGAGCAGTACTTC. Its protein is CASSVGGLAGDEQYF. The whole variable domain, filled in from reference TRBV9 and TRBJ2-7, reads DSGVTQTPKHLITATGQRVTLRCSPRSGDLSVYWYQQSLDQGLQFLIQYYNGEERAKGNILERFSAQQFPDLHSELNLSSLELGDSALYFCASSVGGLAGDEQYFGPGTRLTVT.

This clone was observed once. This chain connects TRBV29-1 to TRBJ1-4; D is unresolved. Germline values: CDR1 SQVTM, CDR2 ANQGSEA. This CDR3 comprises 15 residues. Trimming stripped 0 bases from V and 6 bases from J, with 14 bases between. The DNA of the CDR3 is TGCAGCGTTGAAGAAGGATCAGGCCGCGATGAAAAACTGTTTTTT. Protein sequence: CSVEEGSGRDEKLFF.

The CDR3 DNA reads TGCAGCGTTGAGGCTGGTCTAAACACTGAAGCTTTCTTT. This codes for CSVEAGLNTEAFF. The rearrangement links TRBV29-1 to TRBJ1-1; D gene uncertain. Germline loops: CDR1 SQVTM, CDR2 ANQGSEA. V was shortened by 3 bases and J by 2 bases, with 10 bases between the two germline ends. The CDR3 extends over 13 amino acids.

This sequence joins TRBV19 and TRBJ2-7; no clear D. Trimming took off 4 bases at V and 3 bases at J, with 7 bases between the two ends. CDR3 size: 12 residues. Germline V lookup: CDR1 LNHDA, CDR2 SQIVND (reference sequence). The CDR3 spells CASSSPLYEQYF. In DNA form, the CDR3 reads TGTGCCAGTAGTAGCCCACTCTACGAGCAGTACTTC.

CDR3 nucleotide sequence: TGTGCCAGCACCCCAGGGTTAGCGGGGATCGAGGAGCAGTTCTTC. Translating gives CASTPGLAGIEEQFF. This chain links TRBV3-1 (or the pseudogene TRBV3-2) with TRBJ2-1; 8 bases map to TRBD2. Per germline, CDR1 LGHDT and CDR2 YNNKEL (reference sequence). V was clipped by 7 bases and J by 10 bases; unmatched bases: 15. The CDR3 has 15 residues.

This rearrangement joins TRBV19 to TRBJ2-1; 9 bases agree with TRBD2. This CDR3 spans 14 amino acids. V was pared by 3 bases and J by 9 bases, with 6 bases of the junction left unmatched. Looked up from germline, CDR1 is LNHDA and CDR2 is SQIVND (reference sequence). For the CDR3, the DNA is TGTGCCAGTAGTATGAGCGGGGGGCGGGGTGAGCAGTTCTTC. Protein: CASSMSGGRGEQFF.

This sequence joins TRBV27 and TRBJ1-6; 8 positions agree with TRBD1. V lost 4 bases and J lost 13; bases outside the gene matches: 12. The V gene's germline CDR1 is MNHEY and CDR2 SMNVEV (reference sequence). The CDR3 extends over 15 amino acids. The CDR3 sequence: CASSSQNRGESPLHF. CDR3 in DNA: TGTGCCAGCAGTTCACAGAACAGGGGGGAGTCGCCCCTCCACTTT.

There are a few counts of this clone. The CDR3 nucleotides are TGTGCCAGTATGGACAGCAACCTTTACGAGCAGTACTTC. Translating gives CASMDSNLYEQYF. The chain couples TRBV19 to TRBJ2-7; D might be TRBD1 (6 bases). Germline V gene data show CDR1 as LNHDA and CDR2 as SQIVND (reference sequence). Trimming removed 7 bases from V and 4 bases from J, with 14 bases in between. This CDR3 is built from 13 residues.

The rearrangement joins TRBV6-2 or TRBV6-3 to TRBJ1-2; tentatively, D is TRBD1 (5 bases). Deletions cut 6 bases from V and 4 bases from J, with 12 bases between. Germline V gene data show CDR1 as MNHEY and CDR2 as SVGEGT. The CDR3 is made up of 13 amino acids. DNA of the CDR3: TGTGCCAGCAGCCTATCCGGGGGCTATGGCTACACCTTC. Amino acids: CASSLSGGYGYTF.

This rearrangement joins TRBV28 to TRBJ1-1; TRBD1 might be the D (5 bases). This CDR3 is built from 14 residues. With 4 bases removed from V and 3 bases from J, the gap between germline ends came to 12 bases. Germline CDR1 reads MDHEN; CDR2 reads SYDVKM. CDR3 sequence (DNA): TGTGCCAGCAGTTCCCCTAGCAGGGACACTGAAGCTTTCTTT. This codes for CASSSPSRDTEAFF.

J is TRBJ1-1 and V is TRBV24-1; the match to TRBD1 covers 10 bases. This CDR3 is 18 amino acids long. Germline lookup yields CDR1 KGHDR and CDR2 SFDVKD. After removal of 4 bases from V and 4 bases from J, the junction contained 14 bases not matched to a gene. CDR3 in DNA: TGTGCCACCAGTGACCACCCGGGACAGGGGTCCCGAACCACTGAAGCTTTCTTT. Protein sequence: CATSDHPGQGSRTTEAFF.

The chain couples TRBV14 to TRBJ1-6, with D perhaps TRBD1 (5 bases). With 1 base removed from V and 10 bases from J, the gap between germline ends came to 11 bases. Germline V CDR1 and CDR2: SGHDN, FVKESK. The CDR3 loop spans 14 amino acids. CDR3 nucleotide sequence: TGTGCCAGCAGCCAAGTGCAGGGTGGCTCACCCCTCCACTTT. It specifies CASSQVQGGSPLHF.

This clone was seen only once. The chain joins TRBV28 to TRBJ2-3; 12 bases are a match to TRBD2. CDR1 and CDR2 from the germline V gene are MDHEN and SYDVKM. The CDR3 extends over 17 amino acids. The V gene end was trimmed by 2 bases and the J gene end by 1 base; junction bases not matched to a gene: 4. CDR3: CASSLGGTSGRTDTQYF. The CDR3 region has the DNA TGTGCCAGCAGTTTAGGGGGGACTAGCGGGCGCACAGATACGCAGTATTTT.

In its sample, this clone was seen a few times. V gene TRBV12-3 or TRBV12-4 combines with J gene TRBJ2-1; D may be TRBD1 (6 bases). CDR3 length equals 13 residues. The germline V and J ends were trimmed by 6 bases and 6 bases, with 12 bases remaining between them. In DNA, the CDR3 is TGTGCCAGCAGGTTTACAGGGTTCAATGAGCAGTTCTTC. This sequence encodes CASRFTGFNEQFF.

This chain connects TRBV3-1 (or the pseudogene TRBV3-2) to TRBJ2-3; 10 nucleotides align to TRBD2. This CDR3 spans 18 amino acids. CDR1 and CDR2 (germline): LGHDT, YNNKEL (reference sequence). V dropped 0 bases and J dropped 6; count of bases not matched to a gene: 12. CDR3: CASSQEGASGRASDTQYF. In DNA form, the CDR3 reads TGTGCCAGCAGCCAAGAGGGGGCGAGCGGGAGGGCTAGTGATACGCAGTATTTT.

The chain uses TRBV6-5 and TRBJ2-7; 13 bases agree with TRBD2. The CDR3 totals 15 residues. Germline trimming cut 4 bases from V and 5 bases from J; bases unmatched to any gene: 5. Per germline, CDR1 MNHEY and CDR2 SVGAGI. CDR3 nucleotides: TGTGCCAGCAGTTTAGGACTAGCGGGAGTTAACGAGCAGTACTTC. Protein product: CASSLGLAGVNEQYF.

The chain has TRBV12-3 or TRBV12-4 and TRBJ1-1; the D is unclear. The germline V and J ends were trimmed by 4 bases and 1 base, with 7 bases remaining between them. The CDR3 loop spans 13 amino acids. The CDR3 is CASSSQRNTEAFF. The CDR3 DNA sequence: TGTGCCAGCAGTTCACAGAGGAACACTGAAGCTTTCTTT.

This sequence joins TRBV7-2 and TRBJ2-7, with TRBD1 matching over 9 bases. The V and J ends lost 1 base and 4 bases, in that order; junction bases with no gene match: 5. The germline gives CDR1 SGHTA, CDR2 FQGNSA. The CDR3 has 15 residues. The chain's CDR3 is CASSLGGQGIYEQYF. The CDR3 DNA is TGTGCCAGCAGCTTAGGGGGACAGGGAATATACGAGCAGTACTTC.

The rearrangement uses TRBV7-2 and TRBJ1-2, with 7 bases matching TRBD1. The CDR3 is made up of 13 amino acids. The germline V gene has CDR1 SGHTA and CDR2 FQGNSA. The ends lost 4 bases at V and 6 bases at J; junction bases unmatched: 5. In nucleotides, the CDR3 is TGTGCCAGCAGCTCCCGGACAGGAGATGGCTACACCTTC. It translates to CASSSRTGDGYTF.

The CDR3 DNA is TGTGCCAGCAGTGAATCGAGGGGGACTAGCACAGATACGCAGTATTTT. This codes for CASSESRGTSTDTQYF. The chain employs TRBV25-1 and TRBJ2-3; D is tentatively TRBD1 or TRBD2 (6 bases each). This CDR3 is built from 16 residues. Deletions cut 1 base from V and 0 bases from J, with 11 bases between. The germline gives CDR1 MGHDK, CDR2 SYGVNS.

The chain employs TRBV6-5 and TRBJ1-3; D is ambiguous. Germline values: CDR1 MNHEY, CDR2 SVGAGI. The CDR3 is made up of 12 amino acids. The V end was cut by 6 bases, the J end by 3 bases, with 6 bases between. CDR3 residues: CASSEVGNTIYF. DNA for the CDR3: TGTGCCAGCAGCGAGGTTGGAAACACCATATATTTT.

This sequence joins TRBV2 and TRBJ1-2, with 10 bases identical to TRBD1. The germline CDR1 and CDR2 sequences are SNHLY and FYNNEI. This CDR3 has 14 residues. J lost 2 bases, V lost 8 bases, and 5 bases had no gene match. As DNA, the CDR3 is TGTGCCAGCCGGGACAGGGGAAAGAACTATGGCTACACCTTC. Amino acids: CASRDRGKNYGYTF.

This rearrangement joins TRBV7-9 to TRBJ1-4; weak D call: TRBD1 (6 bases). CDR3 length: 14 amino acids. V was trimmed by 3 bases and J by 4 bases, leaving 9 bases between them. Per the germline V gene, CDR1 is SEHNR and CDR2 is FQNEAQ (reference sequence). CDR3 sequence (DNA): TGTGCCAGCAGCTTCCAGGGGATTAATGAAAAACTGTTTTTT. Translated, it gives CASSFQGINEKLFF.

This clone was detected only once. V gene TRBV11-2 combines with J gene TRBJ1-2, with D maybe TRBD1 (6 bases). Between the trimmed V and J ends, which lost 2 bases and 8 bases, there was a span of 15 bases. Germline V gene data show CDR1 as SGHAT and CDR2 as FQNNGV. The CDR3 is 14 residues long. The CDR3 region is CASSLIAGEGGYTF. Written as DNA, the CDR3 is TGTGCCAGCAGCTTAATTGCAGGGGAAGGGGGCTACACCTTC.

The chain joins TRBV5-1 to TRBJ1-2, with 8 nucleotides matching TRBD1. This CDR3 is built from 13 residues. Trimming took 6 bases from V and 2 from J; bases not matched to a gene: 3. Germline CDR1 SGHRS, CDR2 YFSETQ. In DNA form, the CDR3 reads TGCGCCAGCACGGGACAGGAGAACTATGGCTACACCTTC. It encodes CASTGQENYGYTF.

This sequence joins TRBV19 and TRBJ1-1; D is uncertain. Germline CDR1 reads LNHDA; CDR2 reads SQIVND (reference sequence). V was shortened by 2 bases and J by 1 base, with 5 bases between the two germline ends. The CDR3 has 13 residues. The CDR3 coding sequence is TGTGCCAGTAGTATACGGGGGAACACTGAAGCTTTCTTT. Translation: CASSIRGNTEAFF.

This CDR3 is CASSLARDESYGYTF. CDR3 sequence (DNA): TGCGCCAGCAGCTTGGCTAGGGACGAGAGCTATGGCTACACCTTC. This chain connects TRBV5-1 to TRBJ1-2; D perhaps matches TRBD1 (5 bases). Germline V gives CDR1 SGHRS, CDR2 YFSETQ. Trimming took 0 bases from V and 4 from J, leaving 13 bases between them. CDR3 length equals 15 residues. The entire variable domain, with the rest obtained from reference TRBV5-1 and TRBJ1-2, is as follows: KAGVTQTPRYLIKTRGQQVTLSCSPISGHRSVSWYQQTPGQGLQFLFEYFSETQRNKGNFPGRFSGRQFSNSRSEMNVSTLELGDSALYLCASSLARDESYGYTFGSGTRLTVV.

This chain links TRBV3-1 (or the pseudogene TRBV3-2) with TRBJ2-7; a weak D match, TRBD2 (7 bases). From germline, CDR1 is LGHDT and CDR2 YNNKEL (reference sequence). CDR3 length equals 14 residues. V was shortened by 4 bases and J by 0 bases, with 10 bases between the two germline ends. For the CDR3, the DNA is TGTGCCAGCAGCCGGGGGGGGCCCTCCTACGAGCAGTACTTC. The encoded protein is CASSRGGPSYEQYF.